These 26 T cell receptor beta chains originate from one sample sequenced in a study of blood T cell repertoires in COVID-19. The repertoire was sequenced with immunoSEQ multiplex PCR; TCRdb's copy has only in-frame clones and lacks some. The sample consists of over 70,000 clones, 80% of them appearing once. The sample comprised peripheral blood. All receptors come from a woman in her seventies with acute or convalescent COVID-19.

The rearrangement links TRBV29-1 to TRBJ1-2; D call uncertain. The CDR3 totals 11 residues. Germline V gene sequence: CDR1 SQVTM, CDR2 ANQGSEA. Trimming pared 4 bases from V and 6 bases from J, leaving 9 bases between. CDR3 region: CSVGGGNGYTF. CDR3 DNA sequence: TGCAGCGTTGGTGGAGGGAATGGCTACACCTTC.

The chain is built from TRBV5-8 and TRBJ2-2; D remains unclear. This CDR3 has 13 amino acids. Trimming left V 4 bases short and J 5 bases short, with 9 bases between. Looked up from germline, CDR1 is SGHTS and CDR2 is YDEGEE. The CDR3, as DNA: TGTGCCAGCAGCCTCACTCATACCGGGGAGCTGTTTTTT. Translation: CASSLTHTGELFF.

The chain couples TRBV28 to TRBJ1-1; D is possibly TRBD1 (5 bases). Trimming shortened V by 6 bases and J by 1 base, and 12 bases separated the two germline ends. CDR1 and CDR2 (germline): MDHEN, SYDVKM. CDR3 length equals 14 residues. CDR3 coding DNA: TGTGCCAGCAGAACCACAGGCCCGAACACTGAAGCTTTCTTT. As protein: CASRTTGPNTEAFF.

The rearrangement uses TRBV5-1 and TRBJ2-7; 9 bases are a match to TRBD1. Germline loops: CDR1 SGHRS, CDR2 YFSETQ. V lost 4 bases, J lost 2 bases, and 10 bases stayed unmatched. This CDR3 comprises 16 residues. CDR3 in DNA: TGCGCCAGCAGCAATACCGGGACAGGGAAGGCCTACGAGCAGTACTTC. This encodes CASSNTGTGKAYEQYF.

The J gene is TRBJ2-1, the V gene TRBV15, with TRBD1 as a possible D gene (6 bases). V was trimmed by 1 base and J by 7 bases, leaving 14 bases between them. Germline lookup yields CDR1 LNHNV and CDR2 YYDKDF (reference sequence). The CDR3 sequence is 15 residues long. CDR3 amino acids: CATSRGQGRRNEQFF. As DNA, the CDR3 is TGTGCCACCAGCAGAGGGCAGGGGCGCAGGAATGAGCAGTTCTTC.

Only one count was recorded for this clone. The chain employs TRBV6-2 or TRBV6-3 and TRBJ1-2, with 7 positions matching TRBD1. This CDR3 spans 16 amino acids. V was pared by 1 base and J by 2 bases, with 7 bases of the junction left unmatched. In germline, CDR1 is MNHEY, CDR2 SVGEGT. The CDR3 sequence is CASSYFHRGRNYGYTF. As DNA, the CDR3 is TGTGCCAGCAGTTACTTCCACAGGGGCAGGAACTATGGCTACACCTTC.

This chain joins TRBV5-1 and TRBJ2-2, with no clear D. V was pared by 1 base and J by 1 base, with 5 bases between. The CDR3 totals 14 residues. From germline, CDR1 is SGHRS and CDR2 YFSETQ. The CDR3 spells CASSLTQNTGELFF. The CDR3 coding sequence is TGCGCCAGCAGCTTGACACAGAACACCGGGGAGCTGTTTTTT.

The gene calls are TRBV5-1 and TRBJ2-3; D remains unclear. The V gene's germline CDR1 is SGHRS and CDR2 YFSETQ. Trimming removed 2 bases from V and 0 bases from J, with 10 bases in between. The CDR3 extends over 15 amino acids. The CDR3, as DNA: TGCGCCAGCAGCTTTTCAGAACCTAGCACAGATACGCAGTATTTT. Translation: CASSFSEPSTDTQYF.

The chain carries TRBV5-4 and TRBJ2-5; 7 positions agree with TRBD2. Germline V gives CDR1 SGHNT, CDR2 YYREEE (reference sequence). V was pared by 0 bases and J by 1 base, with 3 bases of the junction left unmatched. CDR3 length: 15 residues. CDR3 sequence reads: CASSLAGRTQETQYF. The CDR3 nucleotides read TGTGCCAGCAGCTTGGCCGGGAGGACCCAAGAGACCCAGTACTTC.

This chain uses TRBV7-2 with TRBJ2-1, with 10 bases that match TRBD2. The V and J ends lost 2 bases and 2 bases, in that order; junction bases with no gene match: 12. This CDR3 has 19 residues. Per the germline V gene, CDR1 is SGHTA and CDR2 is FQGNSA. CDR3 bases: TGTGCCAGCAGCTTAAGATCTAGCGGGAGCCGGGGGACCTACAATGAGCAGTTCTTC. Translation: CASSLRSSGSRGTYNEQFF.

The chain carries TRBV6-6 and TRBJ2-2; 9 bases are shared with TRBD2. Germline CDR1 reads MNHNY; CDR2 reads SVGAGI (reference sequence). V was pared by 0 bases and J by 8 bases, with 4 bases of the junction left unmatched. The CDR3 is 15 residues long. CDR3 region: CASSYSSGGPGELFF. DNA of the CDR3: TGTGCCAGCAGTTACTCGAGCGGGGGGCCGGGGGAGCTGTTTTTT.

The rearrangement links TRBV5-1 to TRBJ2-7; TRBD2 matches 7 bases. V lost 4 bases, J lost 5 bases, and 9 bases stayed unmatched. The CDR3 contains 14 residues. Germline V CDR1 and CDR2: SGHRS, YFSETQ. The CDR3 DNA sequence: TGCGCCAGCAGCATCGGACTAGTCATCCACGAGCAGTACTTC. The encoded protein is CASSIGLVIHEQYF.

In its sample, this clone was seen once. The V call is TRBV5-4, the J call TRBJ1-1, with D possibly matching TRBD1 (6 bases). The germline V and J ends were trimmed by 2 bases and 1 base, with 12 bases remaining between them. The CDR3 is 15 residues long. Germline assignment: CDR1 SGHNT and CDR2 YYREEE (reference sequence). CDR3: CASSFPGTQNTEAFF. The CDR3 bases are TGTGCCAGCAGCTTCCCCGGGACACAGAACACTGAAGCTTTCTTT.

The CDR3 DNA reads as TGTGCCATCAGTCCACTAGCGGGAGTCGACAATGAGCAGTTCTTC. It is translated as CAISPLAGVDNEQFF. The V and J genes are TRBV10-3 and TRBJ2-1, with 11 bases identical to TRBD2. CDR1 is ENHRY, CDR2 SYGVKD, per germline. The junction had 5 bases not matched to a gene; V was cut back by 5 bases and J by 5 bases. The CDR3 consists of 15 residues.

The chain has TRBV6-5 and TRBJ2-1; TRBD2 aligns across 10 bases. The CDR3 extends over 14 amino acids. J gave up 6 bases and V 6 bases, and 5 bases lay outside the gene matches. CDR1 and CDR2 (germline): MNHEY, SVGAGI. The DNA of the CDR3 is TGTGCCAGCAGAGCCGGGACTAGCGCCAATGAGCAGTTCTTC. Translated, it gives CASRAGTSANEQFF.

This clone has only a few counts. The CDR3: CASSVGGIAQPQHF. For the CDR3, the DNA is TGTGCCAGCAGCGTCGGGGGGATCGCACAGCCCCAGCATTTT. The chain is built from TRBV9 and TRBJ1-5; D might be TRBD1 (5 bases). Between the trimmed V and J ends, which lost 2 bases and 7 bases, there was a span of 13 bases. This CDR3 contains 14 residues. From germline, CDR1 is SGDLS and CDR2 YYNGEE.

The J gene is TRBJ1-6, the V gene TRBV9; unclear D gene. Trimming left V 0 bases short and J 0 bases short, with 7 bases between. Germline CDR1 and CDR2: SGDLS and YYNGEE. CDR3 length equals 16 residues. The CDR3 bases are TGTGCCAGCAGCGTAGGAGGGAGCTCCTATAATTCACCCCTCCACTTT. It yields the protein CASSVGGSSYNSPLHF.

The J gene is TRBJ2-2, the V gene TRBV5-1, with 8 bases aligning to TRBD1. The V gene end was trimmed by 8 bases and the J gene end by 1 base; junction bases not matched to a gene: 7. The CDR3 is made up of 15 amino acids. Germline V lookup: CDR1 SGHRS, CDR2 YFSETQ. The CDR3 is CARPTGQGNTGELFF. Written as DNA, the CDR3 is TGCGCCAGACCCACTGGACAGGGGAACACCGGGGAGCTGTTTTTT.

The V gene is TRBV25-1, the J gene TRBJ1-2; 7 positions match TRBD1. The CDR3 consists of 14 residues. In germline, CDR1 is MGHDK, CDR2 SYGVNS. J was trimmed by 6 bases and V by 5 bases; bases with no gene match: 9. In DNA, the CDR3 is TGTGCCAGCAGTCAAGACAGGGCCTATGATGGCTACACCTTC. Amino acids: CASSQDRAYDGYTF.

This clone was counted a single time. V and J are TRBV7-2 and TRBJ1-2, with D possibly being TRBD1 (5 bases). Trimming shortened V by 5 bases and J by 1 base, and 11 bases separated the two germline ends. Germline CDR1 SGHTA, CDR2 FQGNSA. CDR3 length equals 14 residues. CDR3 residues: CASSLVGDNYGYTF. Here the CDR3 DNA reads TGTGCCAGCAGCCTGGTAGGGGATAACTATGGCTACACCTTC.

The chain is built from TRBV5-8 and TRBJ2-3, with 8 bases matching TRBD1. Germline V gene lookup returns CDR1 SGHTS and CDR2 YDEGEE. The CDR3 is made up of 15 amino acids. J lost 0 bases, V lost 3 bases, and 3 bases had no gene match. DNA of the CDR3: TGTGCCAGCAGCTCGACAGGGGCTAGCACAGATACGCAGTATTTT. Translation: CASSSTGASTDTQYF.

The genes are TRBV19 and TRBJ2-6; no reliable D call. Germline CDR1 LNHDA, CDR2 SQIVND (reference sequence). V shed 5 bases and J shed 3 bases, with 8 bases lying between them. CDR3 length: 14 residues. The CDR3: CASSFRHGANVLTF. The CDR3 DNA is TGTGCCAGTAGTTTCCGACATGGGGCCAACGTCCTGACTTTC.

The CDR3 DNA is TGTGCCAGCAGTGAATCTGGGCAGTACCAAGAGACCCAGTACTTC. Translated: CASSESGQYQETQYF. V and J are TRBV6-1 and TRBJ2-5, with D unresolved. CDR1 and CDR2 from the germline V gene are MNHNS and SASEGT. Deletions cut 2 bases from V and 0 bases from J, with 10 bases between. The CDR3 is 15 amino acids.

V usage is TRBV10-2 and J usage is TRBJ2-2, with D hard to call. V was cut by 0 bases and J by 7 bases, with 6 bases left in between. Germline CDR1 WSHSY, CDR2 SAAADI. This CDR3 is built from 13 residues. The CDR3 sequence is CASSESGSGELFF. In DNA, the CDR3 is TGCGCCAGCAGTGAGTCGGGCAGCGGGGAGCTGTTTTTT.

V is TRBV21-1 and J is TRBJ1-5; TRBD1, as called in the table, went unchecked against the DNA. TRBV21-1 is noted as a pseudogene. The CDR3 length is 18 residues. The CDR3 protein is CASSKGTGDTYSNQPQHF. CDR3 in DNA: TGTGCCAGCAGCAAAGGGACAGGGGATACCTATAGCAATCAGCCCCAGCATTTT.

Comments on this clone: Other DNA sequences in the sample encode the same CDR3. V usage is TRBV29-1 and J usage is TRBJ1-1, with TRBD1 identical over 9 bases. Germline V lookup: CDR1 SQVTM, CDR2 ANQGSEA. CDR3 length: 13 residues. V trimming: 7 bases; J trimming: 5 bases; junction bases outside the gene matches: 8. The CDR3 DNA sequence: TGCAGCGCCAAACAGGGGGCAGGGACTGAAGCTTTCTTT. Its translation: CSAKQGAGTEAFF.